This T cell receptor beta chain is drawn from a study of blood T cells in healthy people across ages (dated by TCRdb to about 2015). Notes on the research overall: In model experiments, roughly one uniquely barcoded TCR beta cDNA molecule per two T cells was captured by template switching. The study analyzed two additional independent replicas of 1 million unique cDNA reads from the same blood draw for two donors, one aged 18 to 30 and one aged 80 or older. The donors were split into four age groups: young (average about 16 years), middle-aged (roughly 40), aged (around 67) and long-lived (approximately 80). Using deep sequencing normalized with unique cDNA molecular identifiers, the study measured how TCR beta repertoire diversity changes with age. To avoid experimental bias, donors of different ages were randomly spread across the sequencing lanes.

Trimmed from V: 4 bases; trimmed from J: 2 bases; junction bases lacking a gene match: 5. CDR1 DFQATT and CDR2 SNEGSKA are derived from the germline V gene (reference sequence). The CDR3, cysteine through phenylalanine, is 13 amino acids long. The sequence is cut down to CDR3 DNA, 39 bases in frame from base 1. To note about this clonotype: The antigen it recognizes is unknown. Within one base of it there is no much larger clone, and no base qualities were kept.

The paper as a whole reports these results and caveats: Estimates of total diversity based on one million sequenced T cells were regarded as lower bounds and as underestimates. A strong correlation was found between observed TCR beta diversity and the percentage of naive T cells measured by flow cytometry. Bulk unsorted PBMC profiling prevented conclusive comparison of naive and antigen-experienced compartments. Compared with the aged group, the long-lived group had more naive CD4+ T cells, fewer expanded clones and increased TCR diversity, a pattern suggesting age selection. Because donor CMV infection status was unknown, age-related changes in expanded clonotypes were potentially confounded. Observed TCR beta diversity per million T cells fell roughly linearly with age, and a significant reduction was already apparent by age around 39.

The donors were roughly 40 Caucasian individuals from Russia, aged roughly 6 to 95 years, who were systemically healthy. Each donor gave 8 to 10 milliliters of peripheral blood, drawn into EDTA-treated Vacutainer tubes. Ficoll-Paque density-gradient centrifugation was used to isolate PBMCs, with at least 6 million per sample. Trizol reagent was used to extract total RNA from PBMCs, with at least 6 micrograms per sample. Naive CD45RAhigh/CD27high T cell percentages were measured by flow cytometry on a PBMC aliquot from every donor. Receptor libraries were prepared by 5' RACE. The sample was run on an Illumina HiSeq 2500. A second PCR of roughly 6 to 12 cycles was performed with a sample-barcoded 5' primer and a J-beta primer mix. A template-switch 5' adaptor carrying 12 random nucleotides introduced a unique molecular identifier onto each TCR beta cDNA molecule. Each sample yielded at least 3 million CDR3-containing paired-end reads. All of the RNA was converted into first-strand cDNA using the Mint cDNA synthesis kit, with a TRBC-specific oligonucleotide serving as the primer. Following uracil-DNA glycosylase treatment, a first 18-cycle PCR with universal primers M1SS and BC2_uni_R was performed on all cDNA. The paper's processing steps were these. Each sample was normalized by randomly selecting 1 million high-quality reads, each carrying a distinct molecular identifier. Reads with shared molecular identifiers were discarded instead of being binned into consensus sequences. MiTCR, run with a Q25 quality threshold and the strictest error-elimination algorithm, handled CDR3 identification, clonotype clustering and error correction. A nonparametric unseen species model with Euler transformation was used to estimate a lower bound on total TCR beta diversity. TCRdb reprocessed the public reads (quality trimming at Q25 with fastp, clone calling with MiXCR) and kept in-frame beta chains. Here each entry gathers all rows of one CDR3 protein and keeps the most common genes and DNA. These V and J calls originate from TCRdb's pipeline instead of the authors' own analysis. The sample table contains approximately 800,000 distinct CDR3 sequences; only one count was recorded for around 36% of them. Of the sample, over 10% falls within the top ten clones.

The chain employs TRBV20-1 and TRBJ2-7; 7 nucleotides in the junction match TRBD1. The sample comprised blood. This TCR was sampled from a man younger than 35 in good health. The nucleotide sequence reads as follows: TGCAGTGCTATTGACAGGGACACCTACGAGCAGTACTTC. It encodes CSAIDRDTYEQYF.